The entry below describes one T cell receptor beta chain. Trimming took off 4 bases at V and 1 base at J, with 13 bases between the two ends. This CDR3 region has 15 residues. The germline CDR1 and CDR2 sequences are SNHLY and FYNNEI. The data stem from a study of T cell changes during pregnancy in multiple sclerosis. Clones were read by immunoSEQ multiplex PCR, and TCRdb kept only the in-frame ones, dropping some. The data show more than 80,000 clones, with about 90% seen just once and 3% to 4% held by the top ten. This material consisted of PBMCs, taken in the first trimester of pregnancy. The V and J genes are TRBV2 and TRBJ1-2, with D possibly TRBD1 on 5 matching bases. This TCR was recovered from a female donor in good health, serving as a control in a pregnancy study. Some clones in this sample may be carry-over from other donors' samples. This CDR3 is CASSGAGQFNYGYTF. The DNA of the CDR3 is TGTGCCAGCAGTGGGGCAGGACAATTTAACTATGGCTACACCTTC.